This T cell receptor beta chain is drawn from a study of Tregs in tolerant kidney transplant recipients (dated by TCRdb to about 2019). At the level of the whole study: Before combined kidney and bone marrow transplantation, this study identified donor-specific regulatory T cells using TCRbeta sequencing and then followed those same cells after transplant. In 3 healthy controls, several methods of expanding Tregs specific for an allogeneic donor were compared by TCRbeta repertoire sequencing.

Unstimulated Tregs (CD4+CD25+CD127-), CD4+ non-Tregs (CD4+CD25-), CD4 and CD8 cells were FACS-sorted from thawed PBMCs. Healthy control blood came either as purchased buffy coats or from healthy volunteers. Healthy control blood was separated into PBMCs by Ficoll density gradient and cryopreserved, and patient PBMCs were collected both before and after transplant. CDR1 and CDR2, looked up from the germline V gene, are SGDLS and YYNGEE. The CDR3 numbers 15 residues from cysteine through phenylalanine. The CDR3 DNA has 45 bases and is translated from base 1. The V end loses 1 base and the J end loses 0 bases, and a stretch of 8 bases separates them. What the study reported, not specific to this receptor: Biological reproducibility was not examined directly, but technical replication error appeared to be minimal. The most biologically relevant and donor-specific TCRbeta repertoire appeared to be identified by expanding Tregs with activated donor B cells. The study was constrained by small patient numbers, and validation of the findings is required in larger populations and under other immunosuppression protocols.

Points on this clone: The specificity of this receptor is unknown. No much larger clone exists at a distance of one base, and base qualities are not known.

For TCRbeta CDR3 sequencing, genomic DNA from the sorted cells was extracted using the QIAGEN DNeasy Blood and Tissue Kit. High-throughput TCRbeta CDR3 sequencing was carried out commercially through immunoSEQ, with PCR amplification with bias correction and internal controls included. In the original analysis: Unique productive TCRbeta sequences were defined by CDR3 nucleotide sequence when primers matched and otherwise by CDR3 amino acid sequence together with Vbeta and Jbeta genes. As a correction for sorting error, sequences shared between sorted populations at a frequency ratio of 2:1 or less were discarded, and the remaining shared sequences were assigned to the higher population. A sequence was defined as donor-reactive if the sequence was expanded at least 5-fold in CFSE-low cells compared with unstimulated cells and had a frequency of at least 0.01% in CFSE-low cells. Repertoire divergence was quantified by Jensen-Shannon divergence using the top 100 TCRbeta sequences ranked by frequency. For any sample with multiple sequencing runs, sorting error was corrected in each run separately before the runs were pooled. TCRdb re-hosts the immuneACCESS table, in-frame sequences only. Its copies lack some clones; in the studies checked, an unresolved V gene accounts for under half of them, and the cause for the rest is not known. V, J and clone size are those of that table, while D and trimming were read from the DNA. The sample yields approximately 90,000 clones; around nine tenths were counted once. The ten largest clones capture 4.5% to 5% of the sample.

The sample consisted of CD8+ T cells from blood. The clonotype comes from a human donor in good health. The chain employs TRBV9 and TRBJ2-1; confidence is insufficient to name the D gene. The sequenced DNA: TGTGCCAGCAGCGTACTGGCGAGCTCCTACAATGAGCAGTTCTTC. It encodes CASSVLASSYNEQFF.